Following are 12 T cell receptor beta chains from one sample sequenced in a study of T cells after yellow fever vaccination. MiXCR, run by TCRdb on the 5' RACE reads, gives a single entry per CDR3 protein. The table includes some 340,000 distinct CDR3 sequences, around 11% detected once. The specimen was CD4+ T cells sorted from PBMCs, collected 45 days after the yellow fever booster vaccination. All receptors derive from a man aged 18 to 29 who received the YFV17D yellow fever vaccine.

This clonotype was seen only a few times. The V gene is TRBV5-4, the J gene TRBJ1-2, with 8 bases identical to TRBD1. Losses at the gene ends were 3 bases for V and 3 bases for J; bases not matched to a gene: 4. Germline loops: CDR1 SGHNT, CDR2 YYREEE (reference sequence). CDR3 length: 14 amino acids. The CDR3 DNA sequence: TGTGCCAGCAGCTCAAAGACAGGGGACTATGGCTACACCTTC. This encodes CASSSKTGDYGYTF.

The V call is TRBV11-2, the J call TRBJ1-2; D unclear. Deletions cut 2 bases from V and 8 bases from J, with 12 bases between. The CDR3 runs to 13 residues. In germline, CDR1 is SGHAT, CDR2 FQNNGV. The CDR3 region is CASSLLSARGYTF. The CDR3, as DNA: TGTGCCAGCAGCTTACTTTCGGCCCGCGGCTACACCTTC.

The gene calls are TRBV18 and TRBJ2-3; TRBD1 or TRBD2 may be the D gene (6 bases each). V was pared by 3 bases and J by 2 bases, with 12 bases between. The CDR3 is 15 residues long. Germline assignment: CDR1 KGHSH and CDR2 LQKENI. The CDR3 bases are TGTGCCAGCTCACCCCACAGGGACTCCACAGATACGCAGTATTTT. It yields the protein CASSPHRDSTDTQYF.

The V call is TRBV28, the J call TRBJ2-5, with 8 positions matching TRBD2. Germline V gene sequence: CDR1 MDHEN, CDR2 SYDVKM. The CDR3 loop spans 14 amino acids. V shed 4 bases and J 7 bases; nucleotides not matched to a gene: 8. The CDR3 DNA sequence: TGTGCCAGCAGTTGGGGAGCGGGGGAGGGGACCCAGTACTTC. It encodes CASSWGAGEGTQYF.

The CDR3 DNA reads as TGCAGTGCTAGCCCTAGGGGGATCACCTACGAGCAGTACGTC. It codes for CSASPRGITYEQYV. The chain recombines TRBV20-1 with TRBJ2-7; D is possibly TRBD1 (6 bases). This CDR3 has 14 amino acids. Trimming took 3 bases from V and 2 from J, leaving 14 bases between them. In germline, CDR1 is DFQATT, CDR2 SNEGSKA (reference sequence).

CDR3 region: CASTVAGGVDTQYF. Written as DNA, the CDR3 is TGTGCCAGTACGGTGGCAGGGGGAGTAGATACGCAGTATTTT. The chain combines TRBV19 with TRBJ2-3, with 7 bases fitting TRBD1. In germline, CDR1 is LNHDA, CDR2 SQIVND (reference sequence). The J segment lost 5 bases and the V segment lost 7 bases, leaving 9 bases of the junction unmatched. This CDR3 contains 14 residues.

This clonotype was detected only a few times. The J gene is TRBJ2-3, the V gene TRBV2; unclear D gene. Trimming took 3 bases from V and 2 from J, leaving 9 bases between them. This CDR3 is 14 amino acids long. Germline loops: CDR1 SNHLY, CDR2 FYNNEI. CDR3 nucleotide sequence: TGTGCCAGCAGTGAGGGCTGGCCCACAGATACGCAGTATTTT. Its translation: CASSEGWPTDTQYF.

Only a few counts were recorded for this clonotype. The rearrangement joins TRBV7-2 to TRBJ1-1; TRBD1 agrees at 8 bases. Trimming took 5 bases from V and 6 from J; bases not matched to a gene: 5. The CDR3 runs to 13 residues. Germline V CDR1 and CDR2: SGHTA, FQGNSA. The CDR3 loop reads CASSLRTGPEAFF. The CDR3 DNA reads TGTGCCAGCAGCCTCAGGACAGGGCCTGAAGCTTTCTTT.

The chain employs TRBV5-4 and TRBJ1-2; weak D call: TRBD1 (5 bases). There are 14 residues in the CDR3. Germline CDR1 is SGHNT and CDR2 is YYREEE (reference sequence). Deletions cut 3 bases from V and 7 bases from J, with 16 bases between. The CDR3 coding sequence is TGTGCCAGCAGCTCCCCGTCCGGGGCGGGTGGCTACACCTTC. Protein sequence: CASSSPSGAGGYTF.

This clonotype was seen a few times. This sequence joins TRBV5-1 and TRBJ2-7, with a weak D call TRBD1 (6 bases). The V gene's germline CDR1 is SGHRS and CDR2 YFSETQ. This CDR3 spans 13 amino acids. V was pared by 2 bases and J by 7 bases, with 13 bases between. This chain's CDR3 is CASSFRGLGEQYV. The DNA for the CDR3 is TGCGCCAGCAGCTTCAGGGGCCTTGGTGAGCAGTACGTC.

This clonotype was observed a handful of times. The chain's CDR3 is CASSFERRNTEAFF. In nucleotides, the CDR3 is TGCGCCAGCAGCTTCGAACGCAGGAACACTGAAGCTTTCTTT. The chain is built from TRBV5-1 and TRBJ1-1; D unclear. V was clipped by 2 bases and J by 1 base, with 9 bases between them. The CDR3 has 14 residues. Germline CDR1 is SGHRS and CDR2 is YFSETQ. Full variable domain (remainder filled in from reference TRBV5-1 and TRBJ1-1): KAGVTQTPRYLIKTRGQQVTLSCSPISGHRSVSWYQQTPGQGLQFLFEYFSETQRNKGNFPGRFSGRQFSNSRSEMNVSTLELGDSALYLCASSFERRNTEAFFGQGTRLTVV.

This clonotype was recorded many times. The chain carries TRBV6-2 or TRBV6-3 and TRBJ2-5; no clear D gene. V was cut by 0 bases and J by 5 bases, with 4 bases left in between. The CDR3 is made up of 12 amino acids. Germline CDR1 is MNHEY and CDR2 is SVGEGT. The CDR3 loop is CASSYSRETQYF. In nucleotides, the CDR3 is TGTGCCAGCAGTTACTCGCGGGAGACCCAGTACTTC.